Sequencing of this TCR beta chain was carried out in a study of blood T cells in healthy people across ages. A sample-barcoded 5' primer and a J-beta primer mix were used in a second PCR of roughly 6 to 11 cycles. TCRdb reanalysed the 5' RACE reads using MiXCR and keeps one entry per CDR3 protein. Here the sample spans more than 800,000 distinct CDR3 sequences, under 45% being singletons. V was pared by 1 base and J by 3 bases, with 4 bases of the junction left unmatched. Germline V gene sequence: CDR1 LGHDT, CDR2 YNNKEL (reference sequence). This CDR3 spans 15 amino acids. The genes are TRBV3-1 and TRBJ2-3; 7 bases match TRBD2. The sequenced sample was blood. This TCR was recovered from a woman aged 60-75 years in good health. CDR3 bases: TGTGCCAGCAGCCAAGTTAGCGGGCCGACAGATACGCAGTATTTT. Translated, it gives CASSQVSGPTDTQYF.